The T cell receptor (beta chain) described here comes from a study of T cells in Graves' hyperthyroidism and ophthalmopathy. RNA transcripts yielded amplified TCR beta CDR3 regions. The HTBI primer set served for first-round RT-PCR of the TCR CDR3. TCRdb re-called the multiplex PCR reads with MiXCR, one entry per CDR3 protein. The data contain about 560,000 distinct CDR3 sequences, roughly a sixth of them singletons. Whole-study findings and limits: Ophthalmopathy was model-predicted a median roughly 6.3 months pre-onset.

As for this clonotype: The antigen is undetermined.

Germline V gene sequence: CDR1 SGHRS, CDR2 YFSETQ. The CDR3 has 13 residues. V was pared by 2 bases and J by 6 bases, with 8 bases between. Sequenced input: blood. The clonotype originates from a woman between 18 and 30 years old with Graves' hyperthyroidism. This chain links TRBV5-1 with TRBJ2-2, with a tentative D call TRBD1 (6 bases). This CDR3 is CASSFEGAGELFF. The CDR3 DNA sequence: TGCGCCAGCAGCTTTGAGGGGGCCGGGGAGCTGTTTTTT.